The sequence of this T cell receptor (beta chain) was determined in a study of blood T cell repertoires in COVID-19. At the level of the study: In each case, the material was cDNA or gDNA derived from T cells, B-cell-depleted T cells, or PBMCs.

This CDR3 spans 14 amino acids. Germline-derived CDR1 and CDR2 are SGHRS and YFSETQ. The J segment lost 5 bases and the V segment lost 4 bases, leaving 6 bases of the junction unmatched. Participants reported their clinical history, and cohort assignment relied on those reports. This table comes from immunoSEQ multiplex PCR, and its TCRdb copy is limited to in-frame clones, with some not included. The table has 250,000 to 350,000 clones, around 90% seen once; the top ten hold less than 2%. This clonotype was obtained from a woman between 18 and 29 years old with acute COVID-19. The rearrangement uses TRBV5-1 and TRBJ2-5, with 9 bases fitting TRBD2. Sequencing input: PBMCs or T cells enriched from blood (not recorded which). In DNA, the CDR3 is TGCGCCAGCAGCCCGGATACTAGCGGGGAGACCCAGTACTTC. This translates into CASSPDTSGETQYF.